These T cell receptor beta chains were read from a single sample in a study of control samples from healthy donors and cancer patients. Measured with immunoSEQ multiplex PCR; TCRdb has only the in-frame clones, and not every one. The sample lists roughly 120,000 clones, more than 85% occurring once. Sequenced sample: blood. The receptors shown here come from a woman aged 18-29 years in good health. Both conserved end residues are part of each CDR3. A D gene is named only where the DNA matches it firmly. Size is stated for part of the rows, as once, few or many counts, or as a class when the clone is expanded.

d_call	clone_size	v_call	j_call	cdr3_aa	cdr3_nt
TRBD2	-	TRBV11-2	TRBJ2-2	CASSPEAGGLSGELFF	TGTGCCAGCAGCCCGGAAGCGGGGGGGCTATCCGGGGAGCTGTTTTTT
-	-	TRBV28	TRBJ1-1	CASSRTRVANTEAFF	TGTGCCAGCAGTCGGACCAGGGTGGCCAACACTGAAGCTTTCTTT
-	-	TRBV28	TRBJ1-2	CASISRTGYTF	TGTGCCAGCATCTCCCGTACTGGCTACACCTTC
TRBD1	-	TRBV4-2	TRBJ1-2	CASSQDLRGYYGYTF	TGTGCCAGCAGCCAAGATCTCAGGGGGTACTATGGCTACACCTTC
TRBD2	-	TRBV5-4	TRBJ2-7	CASSLAGSTSGRIRREQYF	TGTGCCAGCAGCTTGGCCGGAAGTACTAGCGGGAGAATCAGGCGCGAGCAGTACTTC
TRBD1	-	TRBV7-2	TRBJ2-5	CASSPDRVRAQETQYF	TGTGCCAGCAGCCCAGACAGGGTTAGGGCCCAAGAGACCCAGTACTTC
-	-	TRBV5-1	TRBJ1-2	CASSLGGRVDYGYTF	TGCGCCAGCAGTCTGGGCGGGAGAGTGGACTATGGCTACACCTTC
-	-	TRBV13	TRBJ1-4	CASSLGTNEKLFF	TGTGCCAGCAGCTTGGGAACCAATGAAAAACTGTTTTTT
-	-	TRBV28	TRBJ1-5	CASSRQTGTNQPQHF	TGTGCCAGCAGTCGCCAAACAGGGACCAATCAGCCCCAGCATTTT
TRBD1	-	TRBV2	TRBJ2-7	CASSGRDRGGSEQYF	TGTGCCAGCAGTGGCCGGGACAGGGGAGGGTCCGAGCAGTACTTC
-	-	TRBV18	TRBJ2-2	CASSSLAAGLGELFF	TGTGCCAGCTCATCCCTCGCGGCGGGACTCGGGGAGCTGTTTTTT
-	-	TRBV28	TRBJ2-1	CASSLLLSSYNEQFF	TGTGCCAGCAGTTTACTCTTAAGCTCCTACAATGAGCAGTTCTTC
-	-	TRBV7-9	TRBJ2-5	CASSTLGGGQETQYF	TGTGCCAGCAGTACCCTTGGGGGAGGCCAAGAGACCCAGTACTTC
-	-	TRBV29-1	TRBJ2-1	CSSRNNEQFF	TGCAGCTCAAGAAACAATGAGCAGTTCTTC
-	-	TRBV4-3	TRBJ2-7	CASSQDAPGGGIFYEQYF	TGCGCCAGCAGCCAAGATGCCCCCGGGGGTGGGATATTCTACGAGCAGTACTTC
-	-	TRBV5-1	TRBJ2-1	CASSTGAVYNEQFF	TGCGCCAGCAGTACGGGAGCGGTCTACAATGAGCAGTTCTTC
TRBD2	-	TRBV4-2	TRBJ2-5	CASSQVSGGETQYF	TGTGCCAGCAGCCAAGTGTCGGGGGGAGAGACCCAGTACTTC
-	once	TRBV3-1/TRBV3-2	TRBJ2-5	CASSHIQETQYF	TGTGCCAGCAGCCATATTCAAGAGACCCAGTACTTC
-	-	TRBV29-1	TRBJ1-3	CSVVVRGTGNTIYF	TGCAGCGTTGTAGTCAGGGGAACTGGAAACACCATATATTTT
-	-	TRBV4-1	TRBJ2-7	CASSPGGNEQYF	TGCGCCAGCAGCCCTGGGGGGAACGAGCAGTACTTC
TRBD2	-	TRBV11-2	TRBJ2-5	CASSFTPLAEQETQYF	TGTGCCAGCAGCTTCACCCCTCTAGCGGAACAAGAGACCCAGTACTTC
-	-	TRBV9	TRBJ2-2	CASSDQGSGTGELFF	TGTGCCAGCAGCGATCAGGGGTCGGGCACCGGGGAGCTGTTTTTT
TRBD1	-	TRBV4-1	TRBJ2-2	CASSQVGLTGGPSTGELFF	TGCGCCAGCAGCCAAGTGGGTCTAACAGGGGGCCCGAGCACCGGGGAGCTGTTTTTT
TRBD2	-	TRBV7-2	TRBJ2-5	CASSLARASGFQETQYF	TGTGCCAGCAGCTTAGCCCGGGCTAGCGGGTTCCAAGAGACCCAGTACTTC
TRBD1	-	TRBV28	TRBJ1-2	CASSLTLGTGRGYTF	TGTGCCAGCAGTTTAACACTTGGGACAGGGAGAGGCTACACCTTC